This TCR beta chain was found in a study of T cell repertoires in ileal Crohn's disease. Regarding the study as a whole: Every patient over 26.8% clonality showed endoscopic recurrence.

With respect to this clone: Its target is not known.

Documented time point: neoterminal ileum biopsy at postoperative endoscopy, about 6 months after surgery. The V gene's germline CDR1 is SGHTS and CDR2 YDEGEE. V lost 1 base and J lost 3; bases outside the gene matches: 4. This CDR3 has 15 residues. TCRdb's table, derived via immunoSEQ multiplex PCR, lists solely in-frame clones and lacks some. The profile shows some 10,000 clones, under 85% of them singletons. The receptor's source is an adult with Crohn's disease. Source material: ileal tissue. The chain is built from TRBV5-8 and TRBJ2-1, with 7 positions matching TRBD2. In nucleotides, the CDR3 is TGTGCCAGCAGCTTGACTAGCGAGGTCTACAATGAGCAGTTCTTC. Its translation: CASSLTSEVYNEQFF.